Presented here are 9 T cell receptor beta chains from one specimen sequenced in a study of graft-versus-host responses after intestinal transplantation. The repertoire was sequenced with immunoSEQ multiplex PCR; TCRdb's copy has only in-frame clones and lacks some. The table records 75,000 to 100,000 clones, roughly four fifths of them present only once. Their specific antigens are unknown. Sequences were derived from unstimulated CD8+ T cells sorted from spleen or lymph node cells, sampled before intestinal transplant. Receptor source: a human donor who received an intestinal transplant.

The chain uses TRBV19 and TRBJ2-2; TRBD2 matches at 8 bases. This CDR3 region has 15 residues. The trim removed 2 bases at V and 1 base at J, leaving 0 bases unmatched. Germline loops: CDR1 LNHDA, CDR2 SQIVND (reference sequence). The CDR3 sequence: CASSITSGNTGELFF. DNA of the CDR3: TGTGCCAGTAGTATAACTAGCGGGAACACCGGGGAGCTGTTTTTT.

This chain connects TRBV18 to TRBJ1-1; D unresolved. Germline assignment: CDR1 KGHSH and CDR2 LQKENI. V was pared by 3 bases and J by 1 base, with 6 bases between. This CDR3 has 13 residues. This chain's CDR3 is CASSPGTNTEAFF. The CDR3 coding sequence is TGTGCCAGCTCACCGGGTACGAACACTGAAGCTTTCTTT. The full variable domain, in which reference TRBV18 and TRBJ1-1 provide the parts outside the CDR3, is NAGVMQNPRHLVRRRGQEARLRCSPMKGHSHVYWYRQLPEEGLKFMVYLQKENIIDESGMPKERFSAEFPKEGPSILRIQQVVRGDSAAYFCASSPGTNTEAFFGQGTRLTVV.

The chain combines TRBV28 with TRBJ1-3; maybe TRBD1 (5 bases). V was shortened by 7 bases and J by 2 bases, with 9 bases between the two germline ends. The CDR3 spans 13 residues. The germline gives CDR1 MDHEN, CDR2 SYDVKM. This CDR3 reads CASTPGAGNTIYF. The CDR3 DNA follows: TGTGCCAGCACTCCGGGGGCTGGAAACACCATATATTTT.

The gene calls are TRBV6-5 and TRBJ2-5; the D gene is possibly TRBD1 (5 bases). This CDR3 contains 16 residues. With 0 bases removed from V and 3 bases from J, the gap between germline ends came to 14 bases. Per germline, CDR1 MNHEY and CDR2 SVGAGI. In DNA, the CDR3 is TGTGCCAGCAGTTACTCGAATGGCCAGGGTGAAGAGACCCAGTACTTC. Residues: CASSYSNGQGEETQYF.

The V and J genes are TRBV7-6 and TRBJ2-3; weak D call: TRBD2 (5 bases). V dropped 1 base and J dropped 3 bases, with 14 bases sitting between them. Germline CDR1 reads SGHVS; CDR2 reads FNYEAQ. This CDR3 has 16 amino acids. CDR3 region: CASSLGVRAWTDTQYF. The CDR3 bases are TGTGCCAGCAGCTTAGGAGTGAGGGCCTGGACAGATACGCAGTATTTT.

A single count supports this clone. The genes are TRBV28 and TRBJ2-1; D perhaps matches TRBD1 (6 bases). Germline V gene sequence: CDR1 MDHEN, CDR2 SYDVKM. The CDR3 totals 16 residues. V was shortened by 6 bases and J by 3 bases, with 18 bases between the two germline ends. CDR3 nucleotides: TGTGCCAGCAGCCCTACACAGGGCCCTGGCTACAATGAGCAGTTCTTC. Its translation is CASSPTQGPGYNEQFF.

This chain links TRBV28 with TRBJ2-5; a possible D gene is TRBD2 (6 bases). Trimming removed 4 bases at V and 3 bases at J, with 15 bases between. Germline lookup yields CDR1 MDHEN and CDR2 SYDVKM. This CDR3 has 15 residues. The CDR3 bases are TGTGCCAGCAGTTCGGAGGGATATGGGAAAGAGACCCAGTACTTC. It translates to CASSSEGYGKETQYF.

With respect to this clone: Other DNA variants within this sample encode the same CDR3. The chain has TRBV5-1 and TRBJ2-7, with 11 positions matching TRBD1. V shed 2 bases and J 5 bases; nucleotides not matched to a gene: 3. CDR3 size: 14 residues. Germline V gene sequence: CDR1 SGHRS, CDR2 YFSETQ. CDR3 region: CASSLGQGADEQYF. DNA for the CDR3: TGCGCCAGCAGCTTAGGACAGGGGGCTGACGAGCAGTACTTC.

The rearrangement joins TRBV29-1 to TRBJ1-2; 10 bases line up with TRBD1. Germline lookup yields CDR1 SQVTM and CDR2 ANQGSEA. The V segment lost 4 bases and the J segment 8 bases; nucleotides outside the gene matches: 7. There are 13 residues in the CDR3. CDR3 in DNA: TGCAGCGTTGGTGGACAGGGGGTATACGGCTACACCTTC. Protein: CSVGGQGVYGYTF.